Detailed here is one TCR beta chain. The sample originates from a study of blood T cell repertoires in COVID-19. Study-level information: PBMCs, B-cell-depleted T cells, or T cells were the source of the cDNA or gDNA that made up the material.

The CDR3 is 14 residues long. Germline CDR1 and CDR2: SGHRS and YFSETQ. J was trimmed by 4 bases and V by 1 base; bases with no gene match: 0. Per the study methods: Quantification of nucleated cells was approximated via reference gene primer amplification. TCRdb's table, derived via immunoSEQ multiplex PCR, lists solely in-frame clones and lacks some. V and J calls and clone size come straight from that table; D and trimming were deduced from the DNA. Of about 150,000 clones detected, 80% to 90% appear once; the ten largest clones hold about two fifths. The specimen sequenced was peripheral blood. The V gene is TRBV5-1, the J gene TRBJ2-2, with 8 bases lining up with TRBD1. This receptor was identified in a man aged 50-59 years who had recovered from COVID-19. As DNA, the CDR3 is TGCGCCAGCAGCTTGACAGGGGGCACCGGGGAGCTGTTTTTT. Its protein product is CASSLTGGTGELFF.